Given below is one T cell receptor beta chain in context. Its target is not known. Quantitative 5'-RACE was performed with molecular barcodes, and it yielded the TCR beta libraries. One entry per CDR3 protein results from TCRdb running MiXCR on the 5' RACE reads. The sample records fewer than 130,000 distinct CDR3 sequences, 20% to 30% being singletons. The entry originates in a study of CD8 T cells in ankylosing spondylitis. General study findings and limits: What appeared characteristic of ankylosing spondylitis blood was a TCR beta motif of about eight highly homologous variants. Matched synovial fluid from ankylosing spondylitis patients was reported to be enriched for disease-linked clones.

V dropped 4 bases and J dropped 3; count of bases not matched to a gene: 10. This CDR3 region has 15 residues. From germline, CDR1 is SGHRS and CDR2 YFSETQ. The chain couples TRBV5-1 to TRBJ2-7, with 7 positions matching TRBD2. This clonotype originated in a male donor with ankylosing spondylitis. What was sequenced was synovial fluid, either unsorted or a sorted T cell fraction (not recorded which). CDR3 DNA: TGCGCCAGCAGCCAAACGGGACTAAAGAGCTACGAGCAGTACTTC. This gives the protein CASSQTGLKSYEQYF.